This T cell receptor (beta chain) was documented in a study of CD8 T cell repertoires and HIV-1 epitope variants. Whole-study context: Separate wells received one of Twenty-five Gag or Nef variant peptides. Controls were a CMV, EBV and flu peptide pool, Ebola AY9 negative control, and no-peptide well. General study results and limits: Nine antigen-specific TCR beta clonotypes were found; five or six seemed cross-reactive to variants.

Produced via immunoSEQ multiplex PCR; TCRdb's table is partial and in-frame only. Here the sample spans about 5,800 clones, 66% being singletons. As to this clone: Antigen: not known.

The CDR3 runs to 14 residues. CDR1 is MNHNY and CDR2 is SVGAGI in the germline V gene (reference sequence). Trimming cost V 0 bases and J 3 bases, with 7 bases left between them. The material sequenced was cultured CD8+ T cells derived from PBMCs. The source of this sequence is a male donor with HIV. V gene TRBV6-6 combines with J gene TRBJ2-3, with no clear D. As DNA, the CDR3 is TGTGCCAGCAGTTACTCGGCGCTGACAGATACGCAGTATTTT. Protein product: CASSYSALTDTQYF.